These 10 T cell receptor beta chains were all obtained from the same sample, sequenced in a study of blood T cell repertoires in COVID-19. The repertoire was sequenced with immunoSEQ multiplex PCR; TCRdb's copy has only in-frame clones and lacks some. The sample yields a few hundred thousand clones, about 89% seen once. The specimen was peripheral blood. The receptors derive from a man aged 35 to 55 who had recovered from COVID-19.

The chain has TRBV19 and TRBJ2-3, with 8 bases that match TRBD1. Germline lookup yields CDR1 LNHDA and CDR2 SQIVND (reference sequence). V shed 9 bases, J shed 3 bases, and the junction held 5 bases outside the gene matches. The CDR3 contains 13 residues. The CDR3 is CASADRATDTQYF. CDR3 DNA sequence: TGTGCCAGCGCGGACAGGGCGACAGATACGCAGTATTTT.

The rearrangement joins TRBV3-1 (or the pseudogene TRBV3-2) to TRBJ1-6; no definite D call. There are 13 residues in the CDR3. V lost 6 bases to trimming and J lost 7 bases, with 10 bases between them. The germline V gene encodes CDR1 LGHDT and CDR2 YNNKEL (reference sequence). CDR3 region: CASSENRNSPLHF. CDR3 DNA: TGTGCCAGCAGTGAGAATAGAAATTCACCCCTCCACTTT.

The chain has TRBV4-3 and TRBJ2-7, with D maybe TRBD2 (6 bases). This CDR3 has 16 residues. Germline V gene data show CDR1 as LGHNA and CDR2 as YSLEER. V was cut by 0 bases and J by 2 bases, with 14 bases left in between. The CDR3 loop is CASSQDMGGLTYEQYF. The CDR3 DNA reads TGCGCCAGCAGCCAAGATATGGGGGGACTGACCTACGAGCAGTACTTC.

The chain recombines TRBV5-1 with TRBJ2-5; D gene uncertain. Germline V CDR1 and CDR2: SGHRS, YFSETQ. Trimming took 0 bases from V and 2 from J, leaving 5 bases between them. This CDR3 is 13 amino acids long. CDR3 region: CASSLVQQETQYF. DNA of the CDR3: TGCGCCAGCAGCTTGGTACAGCAAGAGACCCAGTACTTC.

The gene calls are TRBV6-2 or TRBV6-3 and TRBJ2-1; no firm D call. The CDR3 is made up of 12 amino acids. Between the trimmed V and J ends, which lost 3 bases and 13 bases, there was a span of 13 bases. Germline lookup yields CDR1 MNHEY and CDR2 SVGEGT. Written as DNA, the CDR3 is TGTGCCAGCAGTTATCTAGGTCCGGTACAGTTCTTC. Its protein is CASSYLGPVQFF.

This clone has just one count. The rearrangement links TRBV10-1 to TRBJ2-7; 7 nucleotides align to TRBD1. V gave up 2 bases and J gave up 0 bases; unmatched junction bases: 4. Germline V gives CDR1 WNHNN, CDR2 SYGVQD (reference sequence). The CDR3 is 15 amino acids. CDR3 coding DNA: TGCGCCAGCAGTGAGGGGGCAGGGGGCTCCTACGAGCAGTACTTC. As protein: CASSEGAGGSYEQYF.

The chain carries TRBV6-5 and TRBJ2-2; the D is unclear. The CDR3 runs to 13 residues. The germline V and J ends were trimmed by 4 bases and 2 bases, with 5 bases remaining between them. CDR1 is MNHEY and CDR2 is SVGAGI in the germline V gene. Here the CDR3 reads CASSSYNTGELFF. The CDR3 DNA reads TGTGCCAGCAGTTCGTATAACACCGGGGAGCTGTTTTTT.

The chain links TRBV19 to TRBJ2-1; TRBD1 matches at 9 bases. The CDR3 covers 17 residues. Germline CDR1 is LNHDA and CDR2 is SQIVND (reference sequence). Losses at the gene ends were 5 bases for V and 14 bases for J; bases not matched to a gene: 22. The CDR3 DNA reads TGTGCCAGTAGTCGTCCGGGACAGGGAGGTAGCGCTCCCCCAGAGTTCTTC. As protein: CASSRPGQGGSAPPEFF.

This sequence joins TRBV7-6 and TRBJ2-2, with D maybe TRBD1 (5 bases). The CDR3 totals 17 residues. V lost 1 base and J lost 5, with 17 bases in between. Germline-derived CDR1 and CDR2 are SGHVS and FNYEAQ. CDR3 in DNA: TGTGCCAGCAGCTTAGGGGGCAAGGTCACCCTGACCGGGGAGCTGTTTTTT. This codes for CASSLGGKVTLTGELFF.

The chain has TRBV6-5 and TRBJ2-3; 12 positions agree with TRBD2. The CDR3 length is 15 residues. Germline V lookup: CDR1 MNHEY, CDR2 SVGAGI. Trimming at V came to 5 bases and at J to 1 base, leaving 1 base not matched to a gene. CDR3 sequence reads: CASSPSGRGTDTQYF. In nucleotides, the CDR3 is TGTGCCAGCAGTCCTAGCGGGAGGGGCACAGATACGCAGTATTTT.